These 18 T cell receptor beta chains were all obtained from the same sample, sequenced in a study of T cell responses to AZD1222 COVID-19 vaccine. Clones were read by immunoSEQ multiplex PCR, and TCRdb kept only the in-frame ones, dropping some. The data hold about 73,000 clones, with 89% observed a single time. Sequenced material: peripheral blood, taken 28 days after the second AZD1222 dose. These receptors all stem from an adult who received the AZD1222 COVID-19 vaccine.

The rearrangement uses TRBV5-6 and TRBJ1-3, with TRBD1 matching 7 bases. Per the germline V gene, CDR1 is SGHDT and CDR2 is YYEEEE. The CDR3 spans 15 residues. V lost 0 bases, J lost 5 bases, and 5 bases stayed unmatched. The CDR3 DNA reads TGTGCCAGCAGCTTGGGGAGACAGGGTCGAAACACCATATATTTT. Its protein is CASSLGRQGRNTIYF. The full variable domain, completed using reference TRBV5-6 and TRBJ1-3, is DAGVTQSPTHLIKTRGQQVTLRCSPKSGHDTVSWYQQALGQGPQFIFQYYEEEERQRGNFPDRFSGHQFPNYSSELNVNALLLGDSALYLCASSLGRQGRNTIYFGEGSWLTVV.

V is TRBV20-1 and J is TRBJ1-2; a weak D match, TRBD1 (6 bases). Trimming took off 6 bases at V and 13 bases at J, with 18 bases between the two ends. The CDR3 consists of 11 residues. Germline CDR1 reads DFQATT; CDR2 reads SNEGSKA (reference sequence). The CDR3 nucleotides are TGCAGTGCCGGAGCACAAGGGGGAGGCACCTTC. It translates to CSAGAQGGGTF.

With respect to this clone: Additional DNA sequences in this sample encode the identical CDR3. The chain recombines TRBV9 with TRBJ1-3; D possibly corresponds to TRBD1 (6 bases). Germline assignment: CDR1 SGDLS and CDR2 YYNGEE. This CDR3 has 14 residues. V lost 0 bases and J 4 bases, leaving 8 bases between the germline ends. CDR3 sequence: CASSVEGGGNTIYF. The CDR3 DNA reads TGTGCCAGCAGCGTAGAGGGGGGAGGAAACACCATATATTTT.

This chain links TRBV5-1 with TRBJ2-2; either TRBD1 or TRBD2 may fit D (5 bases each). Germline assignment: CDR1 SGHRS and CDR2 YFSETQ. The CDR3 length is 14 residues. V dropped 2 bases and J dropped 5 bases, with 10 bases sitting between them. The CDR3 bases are TGCGCCAGCAGCTTAACTGGGGGAACCGGGGAGCTGTTTTTT. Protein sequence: CASSLTGGTGELFF. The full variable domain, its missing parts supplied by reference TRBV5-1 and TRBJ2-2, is KAGVTQTPRYLIKTRGQQVTLSCSPISGHRSVSWYQQTPGQGLQFLFEYFSETQRNKGNFPGRFSGRQFSNSRSEMNVSTLELGDSALYLCASSLTGGTGELFFGEGSRLTVL.

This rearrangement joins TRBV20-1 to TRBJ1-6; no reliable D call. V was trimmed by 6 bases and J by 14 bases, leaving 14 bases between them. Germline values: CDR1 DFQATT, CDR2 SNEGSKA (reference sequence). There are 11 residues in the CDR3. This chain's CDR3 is CSAPGSQTLHF. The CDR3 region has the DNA TGCAGTGCCCCCGGCTCCCAAACCCTCCACTTT.

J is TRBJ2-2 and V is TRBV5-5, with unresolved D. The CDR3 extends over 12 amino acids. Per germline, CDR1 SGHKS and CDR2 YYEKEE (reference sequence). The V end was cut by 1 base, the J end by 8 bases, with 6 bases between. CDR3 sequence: CASSLRVGELFF. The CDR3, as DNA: TGTGCCAGCAGCTTGAGGGTAGGGGAGCTGTTTTTT.

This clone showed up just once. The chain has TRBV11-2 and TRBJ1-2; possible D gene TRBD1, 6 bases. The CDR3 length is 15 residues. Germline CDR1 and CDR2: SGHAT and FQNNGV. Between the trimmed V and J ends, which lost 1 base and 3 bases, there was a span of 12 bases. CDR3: CASSLGWGLDYGYTF. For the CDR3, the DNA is TGTGCCAGCAGCTTAGGGTGGGGGCTGGACTATGGCTACACCTTC.

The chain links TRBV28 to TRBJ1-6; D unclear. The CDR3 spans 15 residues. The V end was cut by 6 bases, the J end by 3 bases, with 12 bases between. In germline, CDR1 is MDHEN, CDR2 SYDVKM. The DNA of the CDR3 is TGTGCCAGCAGGGGCCGGGGAGGCTATAATTCACCCCTCCACTTT. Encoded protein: CASRGRGGYNSPLHF.

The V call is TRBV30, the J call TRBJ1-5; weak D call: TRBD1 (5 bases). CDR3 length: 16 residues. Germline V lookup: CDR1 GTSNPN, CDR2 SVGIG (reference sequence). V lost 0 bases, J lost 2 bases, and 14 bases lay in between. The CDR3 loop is CAWSVIKTVCNQPQHF. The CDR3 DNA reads TGTGCCTGGAGTGTCATAAAGACAGTCTGCAATCAGCCCCAGCATTTT.

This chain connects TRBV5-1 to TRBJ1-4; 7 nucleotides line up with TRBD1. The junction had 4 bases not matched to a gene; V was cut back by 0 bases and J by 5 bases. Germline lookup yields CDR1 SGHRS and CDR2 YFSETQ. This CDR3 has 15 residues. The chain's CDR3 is CASSLGGQWNEKLFF. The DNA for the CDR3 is TGCGCCAGCAGCTTGGGGGGACAGTGGAATGAAAAACTGTTTTTT.

The CDR3 DNA is TGTGCCATCAGTGGGCAGGCGAACACTGAAGCTTTCTTT. This gives the protein CAISGQANTEAFF. The chain carries TRBV10-3 and TRBJ1-1, with D uncertain. Per germline, CDR1 ENHRY and CDR2 SYGVKD. The length of the CDR3 is 13 residues. V was trimmed by 4 bases and J by 1 base, leaving 7 bases between them.

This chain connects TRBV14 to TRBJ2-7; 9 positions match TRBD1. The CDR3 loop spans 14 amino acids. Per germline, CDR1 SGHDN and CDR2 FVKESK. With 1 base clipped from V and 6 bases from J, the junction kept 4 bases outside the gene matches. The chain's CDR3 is CASSQGQGVGEQYF. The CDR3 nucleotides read TGTGCCAGCAGCCAAGGACAGGGGGTTGGCGAGCAGTACTTC.

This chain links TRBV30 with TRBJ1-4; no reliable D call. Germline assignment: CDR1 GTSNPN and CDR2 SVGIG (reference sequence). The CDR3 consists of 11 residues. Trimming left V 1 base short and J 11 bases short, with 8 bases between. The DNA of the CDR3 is TGTGCCTGGAGTGGACCGCCTAAACTGTTTTTT. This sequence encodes CAWSGPPKLFF.

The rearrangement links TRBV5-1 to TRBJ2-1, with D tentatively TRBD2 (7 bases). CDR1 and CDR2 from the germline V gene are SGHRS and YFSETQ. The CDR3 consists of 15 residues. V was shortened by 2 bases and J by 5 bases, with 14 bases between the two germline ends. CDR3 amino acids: CASSFALGGDNEQFF. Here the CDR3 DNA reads TGCGCCAGCAGCTTCGCGCTAGGGGGGGACAATGAGCAGTTCTTC.

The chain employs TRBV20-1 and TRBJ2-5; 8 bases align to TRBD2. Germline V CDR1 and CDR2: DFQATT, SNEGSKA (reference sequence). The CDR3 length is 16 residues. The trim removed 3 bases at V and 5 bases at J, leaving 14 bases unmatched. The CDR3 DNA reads TGCAGTGCTAGTTTAGGGGCGGGACTAGGGCTGGAGACCCAGTACTTC. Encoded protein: CSASLGAGLGLETQYF.

As DNA, the CDR3 is TGTGCCAGCAGTTTCCGGGGGGCCTCCTACGAGCAGTACTTC. Translated: CASSFRGASYEQYF. The chain carries TRBV27 and TRBJ2-7, with D perhaps matching TRBD2 (7 bases). Germline CDR1 reads MNHEY; CDR2 reads SMNVEV (reference sequence). CDR3 length: 14 amino acids. V was clipped by 3 bases and J by 0 bases, with 9 bases between them.

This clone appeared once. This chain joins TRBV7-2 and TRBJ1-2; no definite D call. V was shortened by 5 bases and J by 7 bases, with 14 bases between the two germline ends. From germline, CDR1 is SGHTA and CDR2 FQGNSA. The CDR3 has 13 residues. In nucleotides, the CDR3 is TGTGCCAGCAGCGGTTTGGTGGCAGGTGGCTACACCTTC. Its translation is CASSGLVAGGYTF.

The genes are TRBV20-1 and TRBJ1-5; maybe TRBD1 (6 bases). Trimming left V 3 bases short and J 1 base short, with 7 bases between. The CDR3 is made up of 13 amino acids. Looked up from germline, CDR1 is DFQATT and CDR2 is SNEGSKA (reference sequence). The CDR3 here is CSASQGSNQPQHF. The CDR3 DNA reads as TGCAGTGCTAGTCAGGGGAGCAATCAGCCCCAGCATTTT.